These 27 T cell receptor beta chains share one sample of origin, sequenced in a study of blood T cell repertoires in COVID-19. Repertoires were generated with immunoSEQ multiplex PCR, while TCRdb's copy carries only in-frame clones and drops some. Among about 190,000 clones listed, around four fifths were seen once. Sequenced sample: peripheral blood. These receptor sequences come from a woman of 80 years or more with active or convalescent COVID-19.

This sequence joins TRBV29-1 and TRBJ2-7, with a tentative D call TRBD1 (6 bases). CDR1 and CDR2 from the germline V gene are SQVTM and ANQGSEA. V lost 6 bases, J lost 0 bases, and 15 bases lay in between. The CDR3 extends over 14 amino acids. The CDR3 coding sequence is TGCAGCGTGGCTGGGACACTTGACTCCTACGAGCAGTACTTC. Residues: CSVAGTLDSYEQYF.

The rearrangement uses TRBV5-1 and TRBJ2-7, with 9 bases fitting TRBD2. V shed 1 base and J 4 bases; nucleotides not matched to a gene: 15. CDR1 is SGHRS, CDR2 YFSETQ, per germline. The CDR3 length is 18 residues. This chain's CDR3 is CASSLFFGGGAFRYEQYF. The CDR3 coding sequence is TGCGCCAGCAGCTTGTTTTTCGGCGGGGGGGCTTTTAGGTACGAGCAGTACTTC.

This chain joins TRBV25-1 and TRBJ2-1; 8 positions agree with TRBD1. The CDR3 is 16 residues long. The germline CDR1 and CDR2 sequences are MGHDK and SYGVNS. V was pared by 4 bases and J by 9 bases, with 14 bases of the junction left unmatched. CDR3 region: CASSVRSGTGDSEQFF. CDR3 in DNA: TGTGCCAGCAGTGTTCGTTCCGGGACAGGCGATAGTGAGCAGTTCTTC.

V usage is TRBV5-1 and J usage is TRBJ1-1; 7 bases are a match to TRBD1. Germline V lookup: CDR1 SGHRS, CDR2 YFSETQ. Germline trimming cut 4 bases from V and 4 bases from J; bases unmatched to any gene: 10. The length of the CDR3 is 15 residues. As DNA, the CDR3 is TGCGCCAGCAGCATGACAGGGAACGGCGGCACTGAAGCTTTCTTT. Its protein product is CASSMTGNGGTEAFF.

V usage is TRBV18 and J usage is TRBJ1-1; 7 bases fit TRBD1. The germline gives CDR1 KGHSH, CDR2 LQKENI. J lost 6 bases, V lost 6 bases, and 7 bases had no gene match. The CDR3 runs 13 residues. The chain's CDR3 is CASSRGTEAEAFF. CDR3 in DNA: TGTGCCAGCTCTCGCGGGACAGAGGCTGAAGCTTTCTTT.

This sequence joins TRBV2 and TRBJ1-1; D perhaps matches TRBD1 (5 bases). This CDR3 is 15 amino acids long. The ends were cut back, 3 bases at V and 1 base at J, with 12 bases in the middle. CDR1 is SNHLY, CDR2 FYNNEI, per germline. The CDR3 sequence: CASSDPRVGNTEAFF. The CDR3 nucleotides read TGTGCCAGCAGTGACCCCAGGGTGGGGAACACTGAAGCTTTCTTT.

CDR3 protein: CASSYSTTGAFSPATEAFF. The CDR3 DNA sequence: TGTGCCAGCAGTTACTCGACCACAGGGGCTTTTTCCCCCGCCACTGAAGCTTTCTTT. The V call is TRBV6-2 or TRBV6-3, the J call TRBJ1-1; 7 bases fit TRBD1. CDR3 size: 19 residues. Germline V gene sequence: CDR1 MNHEY, CDR2 SVGEGT. Trimming took 0 bases from V and 4 from J; bases not matched to a gene: 17.

V gene TRBV28 combines with J gene TRBJ2-2; 7 bases fit TRBD1. The CDR3 runs to 13 residues. V lost 3 bases to trimming and J lost 7 bases; unmatched junction nucleotides: 2. CDR1 is MDHEN and CDR2 is SYDVKM in the germline V gene. In DNA form, the CDR3 reads TGTGCCAGCAGTTTCCCAGGGGGCGGGGAGCTGTTTTTT. Protein: CASSFPGGGELFF. The full variable domain, completed using reference TRBV28 and TRBJ2-2, is DVKVTQSSRYLVKRTGEKVFLECVQDMDHENMFWYRQDPGLGLRLIYFSYDVKMKEKGDIPEGYSVSREKKERFSLILESASTNQTSMYLCASSFPGGGELFFGEGSRLTVL.

This clone was seen only once. The rearrangement uses TRBV6-5 and TRBJ1-6; D not resolved. The CDR3 has 13 amino acids. The V and J ends lost 4 bases and 7 bases respectively, with 8 bases between them. In germline, CDR1 is MNHEY, CDR2 SVGAGI. Here the CDR3 DNA reads TGTGCCAGCAGTTCCGGGTTAAATTCACCCCTCCACTTT. Amino acids: CASSSGLNSPLHF.

Concerning this clone: The sample carries other DNA sequences with the same CDR3. The chain uses TRBV9 and TRBJ2-7; TRBD1 agrees at 7 bases. Germline CDR1 SGDLS, CDR2 YYNGEE. The CDR3 runs to 14 residues. The junction had 2 bases not matched to a gene; V was cut back by 0 bases and J by 2 bases. The CDR3 here is CASSVGQGAYEQYF. The CDR3 coding sequence is TGTGCCAGCAGCGTAGGGCAGGGGGCCTACGAGCAGTACTTC.

Only a few counts were recorded for this clone. The chain combines TRBV6-2 or TRBV6-3 with TRBJ2-7; TRBD1 matches 10 bases. Looked up from germline, CDR1 is MNHEY and CDR2 is SVGEGT. The CDR3 is 15 amino acids. V lost 0 bases and J lost 6; bases outside the gene matches: 5. CDR3 in DNA: TGTGCCAGCAGTTACTCGAGCGGGACAGGGGCCGAGCAGTACTTC. Residues: CASSYSSGTGAEQYF.

This clone was picked up a small number of times. The rearrangement joins TRBV3-1 (or the pseudogene TRBV3-2) to TRBJ1-1; tentatively, D is TRBD1 (6 bases). Trimming removed 4 bases at V and 0 bases at J, with 24 bases between. Germline V lookup: CDR1 LGHDT, CDR2 YNNKEL (reference sequence). The CDR3 extends over 19 amino acids. CDR3 coding DNA: TGTGCCAGCAGCCCCAAGGGTCGGGCACAGGGCTCGGTGAACACTGAAGCTTTCTTT. Amino acid sequence: CASSPKGRAQGSVNTEAFF.

This clone was picked up a small number of times. This sequence joins TRBV12-3 or TRBV12-4 and TRBJ1-2; D is perhaps TRBD1 (6 bases). Trimming removed 5 bases at V and 2 bases at J, with 9 bases between. The CDR3 loop spans 13 amino acids. The CDR3 here is CASSRDNNYGYTF. In DNA form, the CDR3 reads TGTGCCAGCAGTCGGGACAACAACTATGGCTACACCTTC.

The chain uses TRBV28 and TRBJ1-5; D gene ambiguous. CDR3 length equals 12 residues. CDR1 and CDR2 (germline): MDHEN, SYDVKM. V shed 2 bases and J shed 9 bases, with 8 bases lying between them. The CDR3 is CASSLTSGPQHF. CDR3 in DNA: TGTGCCAGCAGTTTAACTAGCGGGCCCCAGCATTTT.

The chain has TRBV6-6 and TRBJ1-6, with D perhaps TRBD1 (6 bases). V was cut by 5 bases and J by 7 bases, with 27 bases left in between. This CDR3 has 19 residues. CDR1 and CDR2 from the germline V gene are MNHNY and SVGAGI (reference sequence). Here the CDR3 DNA reads TGTGCCAGCAGTCATAATAATTTCGCCGGGACAAGAAAAAATTCACCCCTCCACTTT. It encodes CASSHNNFAGTRKNSPLHF.

This clone was observed a handful of times. V usage is TRBV9 and J usage is TRBJ1-2; 7 bases agree with TRBD1. Germline trimming cut 3 bases from V and 1 base from J; bases unmatched to any gene: 9. The V gene's germline CDR1 is SGDLS and CDR2 YYNGEE. CDR3 size: 16 residues. CDR3 coding DNA: TGTGCCAGCAGCGGCCACCCGGGACAGCTTAACTATGGCTACACCTTC. Translating gives CASSGHPGQLNYGYTF.

This clone turned up a few times. The V call is TRBV2, the J call TRBJ2-5, with 7 positions matching TRBD2. CDR1 is SNHLY, CDR2 FYNNEI, per germline. Trimming took 6 bases from V and 5 from J; bases not matched to a gene: 3. The CDR3 is 12 residues long. CDR3 residues: CASRGRDETQYF. The CDR3 coding sequence is TGTGCCAGCAGAGGGAGGGATGAGACCCAGTACTTC.

The rearrangement links TRBV29-1 to TRBJ2-5; D might be TRBD1 (5 bases). From germline, CDR1 is SQVTM and CDR2 ANQGSEA. Trimming left V 4 bases short and J 5 bases short, with 14 bases between. The CDR3 spans 13 residues. CDR3 nucleotide sequence: TGCAGCGTTGTGACAGCCCAAGGGGAGACCCAGTACTTC. This translates into CSVVTAQGETQYF.

As for this clone: Other DNA sequences from this sample encode an identical CDR3 as well. V is TRBV19 and J is TRBJ2-7; a weak D match, TRBD1 (6 bases). CDR3 length equals 14 residues. Germline V gene sequence: CDR1 LNHDA, CDR2 SQIVND (reference sequence). Trimming pared 5 bases from V and 3 bases from J, leaving 14 bases between. The CDR3 DNA reads TGTGCCAGTAGTCCACAGGGATCCAACTACGAGCAGTACTTC. It yields the protein CASSPQGSNYEQYF.

The chain carries TRBV5-4 and TRBJ1-2, with 7 positions matching TRBD1. Per germline, CDR1 SGHNT and CDR2 YYREEE (reference sequence). With 3 bases clipped from V and 5 bases from J, the junction kept 4 bases outside the gene matches. This CDR3 region has 13 residues. The CDR3: CASSSETGYGYTF. The CDR3 region has the DNA TGTGCCAGCAGCTCCGAGACAGGGTATGGCTACACCTTC.

This chain uses TRBV6-5 with TRBJ1-5, with 7 bases aligning to TRBD1. With 7 bases clipped from V and 3 bases from J, the junction kept 9 bases outside the gene matches. The V gene's germline CDR1 is MNHEY and CDR2 SVGAGI. This CDR3 spans 15 amino acids. The CDR3 sequence is CASTPRTGPNQPQHF. CDR3 nucleotides: TGTGCCAGCACCCCTCGGACAGGACCCAATCAGCCCCAGCATTTT.

This chain connects TRBV28 to TRBJ2-7; a weak D match, TRBD2 (5 bases). This CDR3 region has 13 residues. With 7 bases removed from V and 3 bases from J, the gap between germline ends came to 13 bases. CDR1 is MDHEN and CDR2 is SYDVKM in the germline V gene. CDR3 coding DNA: TGTGCCAGCATACCTGAGGGCAGCTACGAGCAGTACTTC. Its protein is CASIPEGSYEQYF.

The rearrangement links TRBV6-4 to TRBJ1-2; 7 bases are a match to TRBD1. Germline loops: CDR1 MRHNA, CDR2 SNTAGT. The V and J ends lost 0 bases and 4 bases, in that order; junction bases with no gene match: 14. The CDR3 is made up of 18 amino acids. This chain's CDR3 is CASSDSKPGQAGIYGYTF. CDR3 sequence (DNA): TGTGCCAGCAGTGACTCTAAACCTGGACAGGCCGGGATCTATGGCTACACCTTC.

As to this clone: The junction departs from the called germline gene at one end, perhaps through a read error. The chain employs TRBV2 and TRBJ2-7, with 11 bases aligning to TRBD2. Germline V lookup: CDR1 SNHLY, CDR2 FYNNEI. This CDR3 has 16 amino acids. The CDR3 here is CASSEGDSGGAGEQYF. For the CDR3, the DNA is TGTGCCAGCAGCGAAGGAGATAGCGGGGGGGCCGGCGAGCAGTACTTC.

V usage is TRBV28 and J usage is TRBJ2-7, with 7 bases matching TRBD1. V gave up 2 bases and J gave up 1 base; unmatched junction bases: 11. There are 17 residues in the CDR3. CDR1 MDHEN and CDR2 SYDVKM come from the germline V gene. DNA of the CDR3: TGTGCCAGCAGTTTAAGGGGACAGTCCGACCTTTCCTACGAGCAGTACTTC. Protein sequence: CASSLRGQSDLSYEQYF.

CDR3 nucleotides: TGCAGCGCAGGAGAGGGGGCGATGGGTGGCTACACCTTC. Amino acids: CSAGEGAMGGYTF. This sequence joins TRBV29-1 and TRBJ1-2, with 7 bases matching TRBD1. The V gene's germline CDR1 is SQVTM and CDR2 ANQGSEA. Losses at the gene ends were 7 bases for V and 7 bases for J; bases not matched to a gene: 12. The CDR3 runs to 13 residues. The full variable domain, rest sourced from reference TRBV29-1 and TRBJ1-2, is SAVISQKPSRDICQRGTSLTIQCQVDSQVTMMFWYRQQPGQSLTLIATANQGSEATYESGFVIDKFPISRPNLTFSTLTVSNMSPEDSSIYLCSAGEGAMGGYTFGSGTRLTVV.

The V call is TRBV4-3, the J call TRBJ1-1; 7 positions match TRBD1. CDR3 size: 16 residues. Per germline, CDR1 LGHNA and CDR2 YSLEER. V trimming: 0 bases; J trimming: 1 base; junction bases outside the gene matches: 5. Here the CDR3 reads CASSQDPAGGNTEAFF. The CDR3 DNA follows: TGCGCCAGCAGCCAAGATCCCGCAGGGGGGAACACTGAAGCTTTCTTT.